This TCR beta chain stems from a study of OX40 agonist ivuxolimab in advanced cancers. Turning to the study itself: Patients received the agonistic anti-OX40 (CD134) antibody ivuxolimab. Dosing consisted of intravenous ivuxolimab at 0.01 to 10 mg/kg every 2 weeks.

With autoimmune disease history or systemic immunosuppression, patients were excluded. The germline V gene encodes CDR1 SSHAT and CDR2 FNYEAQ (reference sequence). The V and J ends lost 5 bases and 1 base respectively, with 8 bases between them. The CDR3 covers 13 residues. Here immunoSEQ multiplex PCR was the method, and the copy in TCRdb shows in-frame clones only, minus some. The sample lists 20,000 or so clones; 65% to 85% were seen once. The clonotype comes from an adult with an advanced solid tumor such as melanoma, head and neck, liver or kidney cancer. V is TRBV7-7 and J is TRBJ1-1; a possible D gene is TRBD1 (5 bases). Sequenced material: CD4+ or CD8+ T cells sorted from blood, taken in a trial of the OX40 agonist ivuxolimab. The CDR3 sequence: CASSQGENTEAFF. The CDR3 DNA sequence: TGTGCCAGCAGCCAAGGGGAGAACACTGAAGCTTTCTTT.